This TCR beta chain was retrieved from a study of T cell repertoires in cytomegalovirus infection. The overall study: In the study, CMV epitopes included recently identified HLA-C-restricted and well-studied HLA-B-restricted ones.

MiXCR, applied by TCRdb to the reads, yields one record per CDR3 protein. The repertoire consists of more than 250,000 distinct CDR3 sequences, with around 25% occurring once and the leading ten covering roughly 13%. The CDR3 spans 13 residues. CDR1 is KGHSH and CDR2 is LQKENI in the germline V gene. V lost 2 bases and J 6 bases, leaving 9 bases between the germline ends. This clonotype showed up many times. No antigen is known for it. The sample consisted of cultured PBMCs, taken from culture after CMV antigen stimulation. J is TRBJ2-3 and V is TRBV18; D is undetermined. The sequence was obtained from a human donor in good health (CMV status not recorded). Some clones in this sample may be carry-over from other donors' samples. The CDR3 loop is CASSPTLGDTQYF. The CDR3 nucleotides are TGTGCCAGCTCACCAACCTTAGGCGATACGCAGTATTTT.